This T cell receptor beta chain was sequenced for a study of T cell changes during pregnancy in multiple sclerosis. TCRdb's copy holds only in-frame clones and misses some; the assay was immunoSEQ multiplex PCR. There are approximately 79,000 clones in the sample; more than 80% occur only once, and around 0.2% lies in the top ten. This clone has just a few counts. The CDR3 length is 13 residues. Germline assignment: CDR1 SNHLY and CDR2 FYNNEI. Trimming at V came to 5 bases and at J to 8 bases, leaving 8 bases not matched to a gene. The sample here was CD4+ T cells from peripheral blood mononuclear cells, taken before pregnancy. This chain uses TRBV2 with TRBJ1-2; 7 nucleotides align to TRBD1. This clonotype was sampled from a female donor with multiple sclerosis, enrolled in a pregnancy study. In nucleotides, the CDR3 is TGTGCCAGCAGTTTAAGACAGGGCAGAGGCTACACCTTC. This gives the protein CASSLRQGRGYTF. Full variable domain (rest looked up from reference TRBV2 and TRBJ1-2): EPEVTQTPSHQVTQMGQEVILRCVPISNHLYFYWYRQILGQKVEFLVSFYNNEISEKSEIFDDQFSVERPDGSNFTLKIRSTKLEDSAMYFCASSLRQGRGYTFGSGTRLTVV.